A selection of T cell receptor beta chains follows, all from one sample in a study of control samples from healthy donors and cancer patients. The protocol was immunoSEQ multiplex PCR, while the TCRdb copy is restricted to in-frame clones and leaves out a portion. This sample carries under 150,000 clones, 70% to 90% of them seen once, and the ten largest clones take approximately 9%. The sample taken for sequencing was blood. Receptors originate from a woman in her thirties in good health. The conserved cysteine and the conserved F or W are not part of the CDR3 here.

cdr3_aa	j_call	v_call
SVLGQGFGQPQH	TRBJ1-5	TRBV29-1
ASSLVLGGGTEAF	TRBJ1-1	TRBV7-2
ASSPTGIEQPQH	TRBJ1-5	TRBV18
ASSPPWGPERVEQY	TRBJ2-7	TRBV18
ASGSNPQGGKLF	TRBJ1-4	TRBV12-5
ASSQEPGSVWEQY	TRBJ2-7	TRBV3-1/TRBV3-2
SVEGGRRNEQF	TRBJ2-1	TRBV29-1
ASSSGNTIY	TRBJ1-3	TRBV3-1/TRBV3-2
ASSLAATVTYEQY	TRBJ2-7	TRBV7-9
AWSVKGVNTEAF	TRBJ1-1	TRBV30
ASRPNLSGSNIQY	TRBJ2-4	TRBV6-5
ASSLRPETYEQY	TRBJ2-7	TRBV28
SGRRDRGTEAF	TRBJ1-1	TRBV29-1
AWSDWGNQPQH	TRBJ1-5	TRBV30
ASSLELVVVAGVGRTDTQY	TRBJ2-3	TRBV11-2
ASRDSPDTEAF	TRBJ1-1	TRBV2
ARSSRTGPVLGGYT	TRBJ1-2	TRBV5-3
ASRTGQPNSPLH	TRBJ1-6	TRBV7-2
ASSHPARQPQH	TRBJ1-5	TRBV6-5
ASSLGPGQETQY	TRBJ2-5	TRBV7-3
ASSGLAGIGETQY	TRBJ2-5	TRBV7-2
ASSPPDLGTYSGANVLT	TRBJ2-6	TRBV11-2
ATSDPQGPRGDYGYT	TRBJ1-2	TRBV24-1
ASRLDGSGSSYNEQF	TRBJ2-1	TRBV6-4
ASSPPDRNTEAF	TRBJ1-1	TRBV18
AWSAERGFTDTQY	TRBJ2-3	TRBV30
ASSLVKENTEAF	TRBJ1-1	TRBV5-6
SSTGPYGYT	TRBJ1-2	TRBV20-1
ASSSTTGGQPQH	TRBJ1-5	TRBV5-6
ASSGGPLAAGGPPDTQY	TRBJ2-3	TRBV9
ASSFGWGNTEAF	TRBJ1-1	TRBV5-1
ASTSAGRYNEQF	TRBJ2-1	TRBV7-2
ASKPESGSYQPQH	TRBJ1-5	TRBV19
ASSEFPDTQY	TRBJ2-3	TRBV2
ASSLFPSLSYEQY	TRBJ2-7	TRBV5-1
ASSRDSNQPQH	TRBJ1-5	TRBV6-6
ASSWEREGYEQY	TRBJ2-7	TRBV11-2
ASSLEGGWDQPQH	TRBJ1-5	TRBV7-2
ASSYWDSTYEQY	TRBJ2-7	TRBV6-5
ASSSPPPLNTEAF	TRBJ1-1	TRBV2
ASSMIGVWAQPQH	TRBJ1-5	TRBV19
ASSAGGNNEQF	TRBJ2-1	TRBV10-1
SVEGQRNNEQF	TRBJ2-1	TRBV29-1
ASSQVLYTGSYEQY	TRBJ2-7	TRBV4-1
SASYSYGYT	TRBJ1-2	TRBV20-1
ASSASGTKRPNTEAF	TRBJ1-1	TRBV11-2
ASSQGAGAEQY	TRBJ2-7	TRBV3-1/TRBV3-2
ATGGGSEKLF	TRBJ1-4	TRBV30
ASSRPKETQY	TRBJ2-5	TRBV3-1/TRBV3-2
ASRPGVESSPLH	TRBJ1-6	TRBV27
ASSFSRENTGELF	TRBJ2-2	TRBV7-9
AISPGQGRSNTEAF	TRBJ1-1	TRBV10-3
ASSPDHTIYGYT	TRBJ1-2	TRBV11-1
ASSPLRLENTEAF	TRBJ1-1	TRBV18
ASMSGSYEQY	TRBJ2-7	TRBV28
ASSLPPDTQY	TRBJ2-3	TRBV12-3/TRBV12-4
ASRGDQPQH	TRBJ1-5	TRBV28